This T cell receptor (beta chain) derives from a study of blood T cells in healthy people across ages. It was with a sample-barcoded 5' primer and a J-beta primer mix that a second PCR of roughly 7 to 12 cycles was run. Each CDR3 protein gets one entry after TCRdb re-called the 5' RACE reads with MiXCR. This repertoire shows approximately 850,000 distinct CDR3 sequences, roughly 44% found once; its top ten account for about 21%. Germline V CDR1 and CDR2: LGHDT, YNNKEL (reference sequence). With V trimmed by 1 base and J by 3 bases, 8 bases remained unmatched. CDR3 length: 17 amino acids. The sample taken for sequencing was blood. The J gene is TRBJ2-1, the V gene TRBV3-1, with 8 positions matching TRBD1. This clonotype was sampled from a man aged 60-69 years in good health. CDR3 in DNA: TGTGCCAGCAGCCAAGTCGACAGGGGAAAAGGCTACAATGAGCAGTTCTTC. Translated, it gives CASSQVDRGKGYNEQFF.